This T cell receptor beta chain comes out of a study of blood T cells in healthy people across ages. A second roughly 7 to 12 cycle PCR used barcoded and J-beta primers. TCRdb re-derived calls from the 5' RACE reads in MiXCR, one entry per CDR3 protein. The data contain fewer than 600,000 distinct CDR3 sequences, about 29% of them seen just once; the ten biggest clones take up approximately 3.3%. These data were also filed under a second study, of T cells of mothers and their children.

The clonotype was recovered from a boy aged 2 to 9 in good health. The sequencing input was blood.

The CDR3 region is CASRKGGLRSSYNEQFF. The CDR3 DNA reads as TGTGCCAGCAGGAAGGGGGGGCTCCGGAGCTCCTACAATGAGCAGTTCTTC. The V and J genes are TRBV2 and TRBJ2-1; D may be TRBD2 (7 bases). This CDR3 comprises 17 residues. V lost 6 bases and J 0 bases, leaving 18 bases between the germline ends. Germline-derived CDR1 and CDR2 are SNHLY and FYNNEI.